These 2 T cell receptor beta chains share one sample of origin, sequenced in a study of shared clonotypes between healthy human individuals (dated by TCRdb to about 2020). The protocol used for the library was the immunoSEQ multiplex PCR assay. Not all clones reach the TCRdb copy of this immuneACCESS table, which keeps in-frame sequences only. Checked studies attribute under half of the gap to unresolved V genes and leave the rest unexplained. The sample includes about 690,000 clones, with 90% observed a single time. The biggest ten clones account for 34% of the sample. Sequencing was done on a sample of memory CD8+ T cells from PBMCs. Taken with the paper, the label for cell subset or site translates to: CD45RO+ cells pooled with CCR7-negative TemRA cells. The origin of the receptors is a man aged 18 to 30 in good health. Some clones in this sample may be carry-over from other donors' samples.

The chain couples TRBV9 to TRBJ1-2, with D possibly being TRBD1 (5 bases). The CDR3 covers 13 residues. Germline CDR1 reads SGDLS; CDR2 reads YYNGEE. The V end lost 6 bases, the J end lost 8 bases, and 17 bases lay between the germline ends. The CDR3 DNA sequence: TGTGCCAGCACAGGGCTGGGGAAAAGGGGCTACACCTTC. This codes for CASTGLGKRGYTF.

This clone was seen a handful of times. Other DNA sequences within the sample encode an identical CDR3. The rearrangement joins TRBV27 to TRBJ1-5; no clear D. This CDR3 has 13 residues. The germline gives CDR1 MNHEY, CDR2 SMNVEV (reference sequence). Trimming took off 6 bases at V and 6 bases at J, with 12 bases between the two ends. CDR3 bases: TGTGCCAGCAGCCTTCAGGAAAGTCAGCCCCAGCATTTT. The encoded protein is CASSLQESQPQHF.